These 8 T cell receptor beta chains originate from one sample sequenced in a study of regulatory T cells in long-lasting Graves disease. The time point was: newly diagnosed GD, antithyroid drugs for less than 3 months. PBMC-derived RNA was used for the TCR library. Through Arm-PCR of CDR3 regions and iRepertoire HTBI primers, TCR beta libraries were built. TCRdb re-derived calls from the multiplex PCR reads in MiXCR, one entry per CDR3 protein. Of about 530,000 distinct CDR3 sequences detected, roughly 15% appear once; the ten largest clones hold around 25%. A further study also used this sample, focusing on T cells in Graves' hyperthyroidism and ophthalmopathy.

The sequencing here drew on peripheral blood mononuclear cells (PBMCs), taken at new diagnosis, from a patient treated with antithyroid drugs. The receptors were gathered from a woman aged 40 to 65 with Graves disease.

This chain uses TRBV6-5 with TRBJ1-1, with a weak D call TRBD1 (6 bases). Trimming removed 4 bases at V and 1 base at J, with 22 bases between. Germline assignment: CDR1 MNHEY and CDR2 SVGAGI. This CDR3 comprises 18 residues. CDR3 protein: CASSSSWRGGGENTEAFF. The CDR3 DNA reads TGTGCCAGCAGTTCCTCCTGGAGGGGGGGTGGGGAGAACACTGAAGCTTTCTTT.

This clonotype has only a few counts. At one of its ends the junction is not consistent with the germline gene, which may arise from a read error. The chain carries TRBV19 and TRBJ2-1; D is uncertain. This CDR3 contains 14 residues. Germline CDR1 LNHDA, CDR2 SQIVND (reference sequence). The CDR3 DNA reads TGTGCCAGTAGGATAGCTAGCTCCTACAATGAGCAGTTCTTC. This gives the protein CASRIASSYNEQFF.

This clonotype was counted at least ten times. V gene TRBV5-1 combines with J gene TRBJ2-3, with D perhaps being TRBD1 or TRBD2 (6 bases each). The V gene lost 4 bases and the J gene lost 0 bases, with 18 bases spanning the gap. This CDR3 is built from 17 residues. Germline values: CDR1 SGHRS, CDR2 YFSETQ. CDR3 DNA: TGCGCCAGCAGCGTAAGACCGCCGGGGGCTAGCACAGATACGCAGTATTTT. Its protein product is CASSVRPPGASTDTQYF.

This clonotype occurred a few times. V is TRBV5-8 and J is TRBJ2-5; D gene uncertain. With 4 bases removed from V and 5 bases from J, the gap between germline ends came to 21 bases. The CDR3 is 16 amino acids. The V gene's germline CDR1 is SGHTS and CDR2 YDEGEE. CDR3 residues: CASSRPIGSFGETQYF. The CDR3 DNA follows: TGTGCCAGCAGCCGTCCCATTGGGTCCTTCGGGGAGACCCAGTACTTC.

This clonotype came up many times. The gene calls are TRBV27 and TRBJ1-5, with TRBD1 identical over 10 bases. CDR1 and CDR2 (germline): MNHEY, SMNVEV (reference sequence). The CDR3 contains 14 residues. The ends lost 3 bases at V and 7 bases at J; junction bases unmatched: 3. Written as DNA, the CDR3 is TGTGCCAGCAGTTTGACAGGGGGCGGGCAGCCCCAGCATTTT. It specifies CASSLTGGGQPQHF.

The genes are TRBV19 and TRBJ1-5; no firm D call. The length of the CDR3 is 15 residues. CDR1 is LNHDA and CDR2 is SQIVND in the germline V gene (reference sequence). With 1 base removed from V and 5 bases from J, the gap between germline ends came to 12 bases. The CDR3: CASSIVVRSYQPQHF. CDR3 bases: TGTGCCAGTAGTATAGTCGTCAGGAGCTATCAGCCCCAGCATTTT.

This clonotype was counted ten times or more. Written as DNA, the CDR3 is TGCGCCAGCAGCCTCACAGGTCCGGGCGGCACAGATACGCAGTATTTT. This codes for CASSLTGPGGTDTQYF. V and J are TRBV5-1 and TRBJ2-3; weak D call: TRBD1 (5 bases). V dropped 4 bases and J dropped 1 base, with 16 bases sitting between them. Per the germline V gene, CDR1 is SGHRS and CDR2 is YFSETQ. The CDR3 sequence is 16 residues long.

This sequence joins TRBV6-1 and TRBJ1-5; no reliable D call. The CDR3 has 15 residues. Germline loops: CDR1 MNHNS, CDR2 SASEGT. Trimming cost V 5 bases and J 1 base, with 12 bases left between them. In DNA form, the CDR3 reads TGTGCCAGCAGTCCACTCAGCGGCAGCAATCAGCCCCAGCATTTT. Its translation: CASSPLSGSNQPQHF.